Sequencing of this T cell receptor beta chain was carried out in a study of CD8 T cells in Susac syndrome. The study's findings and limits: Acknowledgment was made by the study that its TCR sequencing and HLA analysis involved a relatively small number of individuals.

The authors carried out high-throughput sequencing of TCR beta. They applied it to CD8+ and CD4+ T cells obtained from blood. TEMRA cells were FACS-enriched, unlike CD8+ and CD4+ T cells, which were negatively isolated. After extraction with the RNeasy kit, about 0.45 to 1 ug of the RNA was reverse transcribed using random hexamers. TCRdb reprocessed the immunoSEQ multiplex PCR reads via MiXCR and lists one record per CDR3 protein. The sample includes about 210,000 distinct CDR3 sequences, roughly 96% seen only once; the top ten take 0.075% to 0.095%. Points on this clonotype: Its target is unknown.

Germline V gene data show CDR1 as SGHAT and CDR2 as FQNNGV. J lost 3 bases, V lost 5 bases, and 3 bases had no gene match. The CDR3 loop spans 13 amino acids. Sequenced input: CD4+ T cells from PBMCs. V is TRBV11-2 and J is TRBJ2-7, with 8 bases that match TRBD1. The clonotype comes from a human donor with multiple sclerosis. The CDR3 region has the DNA TGTGCCAGCAGCCAGGGGGCTCACTACGAGCAGTACTTC. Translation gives CASSQGAHYEQYF.